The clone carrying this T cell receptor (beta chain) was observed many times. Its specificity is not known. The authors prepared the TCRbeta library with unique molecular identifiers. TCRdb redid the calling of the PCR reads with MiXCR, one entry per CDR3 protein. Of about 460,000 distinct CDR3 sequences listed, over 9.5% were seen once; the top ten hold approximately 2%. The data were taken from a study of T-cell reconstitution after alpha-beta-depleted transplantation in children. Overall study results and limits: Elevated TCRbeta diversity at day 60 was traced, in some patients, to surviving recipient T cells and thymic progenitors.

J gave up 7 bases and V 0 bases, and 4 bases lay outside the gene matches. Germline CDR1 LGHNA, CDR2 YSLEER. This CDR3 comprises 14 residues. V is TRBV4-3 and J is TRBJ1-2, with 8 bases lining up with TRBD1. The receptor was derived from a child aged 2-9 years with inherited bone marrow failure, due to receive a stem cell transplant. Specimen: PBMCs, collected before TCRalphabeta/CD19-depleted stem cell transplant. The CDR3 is CASSQDSGGPGYTF. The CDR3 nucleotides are TGCGCCAGCAGCCAAGATTCAGGGGGCCCTGGCTACACCTTC.